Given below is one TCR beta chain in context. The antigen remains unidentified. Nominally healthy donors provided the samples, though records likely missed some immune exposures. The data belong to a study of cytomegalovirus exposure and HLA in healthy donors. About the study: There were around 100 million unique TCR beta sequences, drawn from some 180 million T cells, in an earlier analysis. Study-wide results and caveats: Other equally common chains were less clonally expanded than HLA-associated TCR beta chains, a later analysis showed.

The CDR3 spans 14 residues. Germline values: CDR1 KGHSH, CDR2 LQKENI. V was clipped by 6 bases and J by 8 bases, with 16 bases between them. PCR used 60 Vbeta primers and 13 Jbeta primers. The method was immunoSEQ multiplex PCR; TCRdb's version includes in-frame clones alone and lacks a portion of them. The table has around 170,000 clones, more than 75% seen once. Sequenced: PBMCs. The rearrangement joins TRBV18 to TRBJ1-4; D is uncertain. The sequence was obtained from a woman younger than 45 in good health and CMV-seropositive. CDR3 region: CASSPEQQWEKLFF. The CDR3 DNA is TGTGCCAGCTCGCCCGAGCAACAGTGGGAAAAACTGTTTTTT.